This T cell receptor (beta chain) was obtained from a study of blood T cell repertoires in COVID-19. Libraries were prepared by immunoSEQ multiplex PCR; TCRdb keeps only in-frame clonotypes and omits some of them. The sample shows about 220,000 clones, roughly four fifths of them seen only once. This TCR derives from a woman between 55 and 75 years old with acute or convalescent COVID-19. Sequencing input: peripheral blood.

In nucleotides, the CDR3 is TGTGCCACGCGCCGGGGGGGTAATGAAAAACTGTTTTTT. Residues: CATRRGGNEKLFF. The rearrangement uses TRBV10-3 and TRBJ1-4; D possibly corresponds to TRBD1 (5 bases). The V end lost 10 bases, the J end lost 4 bases, and 13 bases lay between the germline ends. The CDR3 consists of 13 residues. Germline CDR1 reads ENHRY; CDR2 reads SYGVKD.